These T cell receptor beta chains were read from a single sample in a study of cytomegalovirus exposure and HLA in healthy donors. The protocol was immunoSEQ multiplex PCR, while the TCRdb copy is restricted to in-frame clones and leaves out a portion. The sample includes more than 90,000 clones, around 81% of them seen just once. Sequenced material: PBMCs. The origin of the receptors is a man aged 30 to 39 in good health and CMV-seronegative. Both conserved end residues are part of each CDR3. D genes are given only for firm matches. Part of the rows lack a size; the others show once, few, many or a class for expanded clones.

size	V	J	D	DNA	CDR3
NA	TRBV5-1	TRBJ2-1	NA	TGCGCCAGCAGCCATAGCCAGGGTGGCCCCTACAATGAGCAGTTCTTC	CASSHSQGGPYNEQFF
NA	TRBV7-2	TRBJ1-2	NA	TGTGCCAGCAGGTCGGGGGTAGGCTTCCCTGGCTACACCTTC	CASRSGVGFPGYTF
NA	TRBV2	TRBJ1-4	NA	TGTGCCAGCAGGCGGGACGGCGCCCCAACTAATGAAAAACTGTTTTTT	CASRRDGAPTNEKLFF
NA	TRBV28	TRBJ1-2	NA	TGTGCCAGCAGTTCGAACTATGGCTACACCTTC	CASSSNYGYTF
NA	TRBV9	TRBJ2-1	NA	TGTGCCAGCAGCTCTTTAGCAGCCACCCTATACAATGAGCAGTTCTTC	CASSSLAATLYNEQFF
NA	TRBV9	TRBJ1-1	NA	TGTGCCAGCAGCCCGAGACAGGTTTCGGGCACTGAAGCTTTCTTT	CASSPRQVSGTEAFF
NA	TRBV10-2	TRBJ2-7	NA	TGCGCCAGCAGTGAGTTCGGGGGCTCCTACGAGCAGTACTTC	CASSEFGGSYEQYF
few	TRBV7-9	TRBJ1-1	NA	TGTTCCAGCAGCTTTCAGGTCACTGAAGCTTTCTTT	CSSSFQVTEAFF
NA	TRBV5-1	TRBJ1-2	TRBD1	TGCGCCAGCAGCCCGGTTGACAGGGGCCGCGGGAGGGGCTATGGCTACACCTTC	CASSPVDRGRGRGYGYTF
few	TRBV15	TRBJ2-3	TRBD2	TGTGCCACCAGCAGGAGTAGCGGGGGACACACAGATACGCAGTATTTT	CATSRSSGGHTDTQYF
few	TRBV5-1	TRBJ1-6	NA	TGCGCCAGCAGCTTACAGGGTTGGGCCCTCCACTTT	CASSLQGWALHF
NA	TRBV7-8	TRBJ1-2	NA	TGTGCCAGCAGTCGGGGGGCATTACTAGCTAACTATGGCTACACCTTC	CASSRGALLANYGYTF
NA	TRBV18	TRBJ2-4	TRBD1	TGTGCCAGCTCACCACCAAGACAGGGTGGGGACATTCAGTACTTC	CASSPPRQGGDIQYF
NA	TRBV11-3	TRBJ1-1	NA	TGTGCCAGCAGCTTACCCAGGGGCGTAGCTTTCTTT	CASSLPRGVAFF
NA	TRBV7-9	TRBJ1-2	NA	TGTGCCAGCAGCTTAGCTGCGGGATGGGGCTACACCTTC	CASSLAAGWGYTF
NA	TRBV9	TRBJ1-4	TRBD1	TGTGCCAGCAGCGGAGGACAGGTACAGGAAAAACTGTTTTTT	CASSGGQVQEKLFF